This TCR beta chain is from a study of T cells after yellow fever vaccination (dated by TCRdb to between 2017 and 2020). For the study in its entirety: The SMART-Seq v4 Ultra Low Input RNA kit was used to prepare libraries from fractions with low cell numbers. Bulk TCR alpha and beta repertoires were sequenced longitudinally to track T-cell clones before and after primary and booster YFV17D yellow fever vaccination. Bulk PBMC replicates and cell subsets were isolated from blood drawn at multiple timepoints before and after both primary and secondary immunization. Two healthy male donors, one aged 18 to 30 and one aged 30 to 40 years, made up the cohort. Points the paper makes about the study in general: A small share of clonotypes was detected in both CD4 and CD8 compartments, with the overlap likely arising from convergent recombination. Compared with the primary T-cell response, the secondary T-cell response was faster but weaker, reaching its peak on day 5 rather than on day 15. The study included only two donors, which limits how far the findings can be generalized. Computational filtering was needed because FACS-sorted repertoires could contain abundant contaminating clonotypes from the bulk population. Most clones expanded after primary vaccination were re-detected after the booster (approximately 95% of CD4 and more than 70% of CD8), suggesting broad memory maintenance.

This sample's treatment or condition label indicates: live attenuated yellow fever vaccine strain. PBMCs were isolated from peripheral blood using a standard Ficoll-Paque protocol. Dynabeads CD4 and CD8 positive selection kits were used to isolate CD4 and CD8 T-cell fractions. TriZol was used to extract RNA from bulk PBMCs, from CD4 and CD8 fractions, and from dextramer-positive and dextramer-negative fractions. Sequencing took place on an Illumina NovaSeq 6000. TCR cDNA was made using 5'RACE template switching, a step that added a universal primer site and unique molecular identifiers. Priming of cDNA synthesis was performed from both the TCR alpha and TCR beta constant segments. Libraries were amplified in two PCR steps, with sample barcodes and sequencing adapters added in the second step. Sequencing of the libraries was done on either Illumina HiSeq 2500 (2x100 bp) or NovaSeq (2x150 bp). From the authors' description of their analysis: MIGEC was used to demultiplex reads and collapse the reads into UMI consensus sequences, and MiXCR was used for V(D)J alignment. Clonotypes responding to the vaccine were identified with edgeR on replicate PBMC samples, with the criteria of FDR below 0.01 and a log2 fold change above 5 up to day 15. Bulk clonotypes were assigned CD4 or CD8 identity according to which sequenced CD4 or CD8 repertoire held them at higher abundance. The public reads were run again by TCRdb, first through fastp at Q25 and then through MiXCR, and only productive beta chains were kept. When rows share a CDR3 protein, they turn into one entry using the most common DNA and genes. Clone size and V and J calls follow TCRdb, not the original study. The sample table lists about 340,000 distinct CDR3 sequences, around 12% of them with a count of one. In total, the top ten clones hold 2.5% to 3.5% of the sample.

A note on this clonotype: The antigen this receptor binds is unknown. Base qualities are not recorded, but no much larger clone differs from it by a single base.

The specimen comprised CD4+ T cells sorted from PBMCs, sampled 15 days after the yellow fever booster vaccination. This receptor was identified in a man between 18 and 29 years old who received the YFV17D yellow fever vaccine.

This receptor has the CDR3 CSARDSRGDAEAFF. The sequenced DNA: TGCAGTGCTAGAGATTCGCGGGGGGACGCTGAAGCTTTCTTT. The chain employs TRBV20-1 and TRBJ1-1; a weak D assignment points to TRBD1 (5 bases agree). From the cysteine up to the phenylalanine, the CDR3 has a length of 14 residues. The DNA shown is the 42-base CDR3, in frame from base 1. V loses 0 bases, J loses 6 bases, and the germline ends lie 14 bases apart. CDR1 and CDR2 were assigned from the germline V gene (reference sequence) as DFQATT and SNEGSKA.